The entry below gives a single TCR beta chain sequence along with its context. Its antigen remains unknown. A junction end diverges from the germline sequence, so it may reflect a read error. This record comes from a study of radiation and T cells in renal cell carcinoma. Indicated time point: blood 4 weeks post-SBRT, at nephrectomy. Treatment indicated: 15 Gy SBRT to primary tumor, nephrectomy 4 weeks later. Nephrectomy followed 15 Gy stereotactic body radiation by 4 weeks. Radiation-treated patients gave blood at baseline, week 2 and week 4. The patient's renal cell carcinoma had clear cell pathology. Assay: immunoSEQ multiplex PCR; the TCRdb copy retains only in-frame clones and omits some. The data show some 80,000 clones, with roughly 80% seen just once and about 2.4% held by the top ten. CDR1 is SSHAT and CDR2 is FNYEAQ in the germline V gene (reference sequence). The CDR3 is 16 residues long. Study results and caveats: Top tumor clonotypes rose in blood 2 weeks post-radiation, then contracted.

J is TRBJ2-1 and V is TRBV7-7; TRBD2 agrees at 12 bases. The source is a woman aged 60 to 75 with renal cell carcinoma. This specimen was blood, taken from a patient whose treatment included radiotherapy and nephrectomy. The CDR3 DNA reads TGTGCTAGCAGCTCTAGCGGGGGGGCCTCGTTGGATGAGCAGTTCTTC. As protein: CASSSSGGASLDEQFF.